This is a list of T cell receptor beta chains from one sample in a study of graft-versus-host responses after intestinal transplantation. The table came from immunoSEQ multiplex PCR; TCRdb's copy has only in-frame clones and leaves some out. The sample carries tens of thousands of clones, about 90% recorded once. Which antigens these TCRs recognize remains unknown. Source: unstimulated CD8+ T cells sorted from spleen or lymph node cells, taken before intestinal transplant. These receptors all stem from a human donor who received an intestinal transplant. The CDR3 runs from the conserved cysteine through the conserved F or W. A D gene is named only where the DNA matches it firmly.

CDR3aa: CASTERGGPEAFF; len: 13; d_gene: -; v_gene: TRBV5-4
CDR3aa: CASSPDRGEAFF; len: 12; d_gene: TRBD1; v_gene: TRBV9
CDR3aa: CASSGLAGGMVDTQYF; len: 16; d_gene: TRBD2; v_gene: TRBV9
CDR3aa: CAISDPDRSNTEAFF; len: 15; d_gene: -; v_gene: TRBV10-3
CDR3aa: CASSKRGLYTEAFF; len: 14; d_gene: TRBD1; v_gene: TRBV5-5
CDR3aa: CASSQGGVSEAFF; len: 13; d_gene: -; v_gene: TRBV4-1
CDR3aa: CASSFVGLTEQYF; len: 13; d_gene: TRBD2; v_gene: TRBV6-5
CDR3aa: CASGSRTPYF; len: 10; d_gene: -; v_gene: TRBV19
CDR3aa: CASSQGDNTEAFF; len: 13; d_gene: TRBD1; v_gene: TRBV13
CDR3aa: CASSRPPGEQFF; len: 12; d_gene: -; v_gene: TRBV7-6
CDR3aa: CASSGVTGSSPLHF; len: 14; d_gene: TRBD1; v_gene: TRBV6-6
CDR3aa: CASSSGGAGAYEQYF; len: 15; d_gene: -; v_gene: TRBV5-6
CDR3aa: CASSKHGGAWETQYF; len: 15; d_gene: TRBD2; v_gene: TRBV7-8
CDR3aa: CASQGLAGKNTDTQYF; len: 16; d_gene: TRBD2; v_gene: TRBV7-2
CDR3aa: CASSQDSAAEAFF; len: 13; d_gene: -; v_gene: TRBV4-1
CDR3aa: CASSGSYGYTF; len: 11; d_gene: -; v_gene: TRBV5-1
CDR3aa: CSPTHRQRPNTEAFF; len: 15; d_gene: -; v_gene: TRBV29-1
CDR3aa: CASSWGPENTEAFF; len: 14; d_gene: -; v_gene: TRBV5-5
CDR3aa: CASSQPTGPEQYF; len: 13; d_gene: -; v_gene: TRBV4-1
CDR3aa: CASSLTGLGTEAFF; len: 14; d_gene: -; v_gene: TRBV27
CDR3aa: CASSGLSGANVLTF; len: 14; d_gene: -; v_gene: TRBV27
CDR3aa: CASSLSLAGRQETQYF; len: 16; d_gene: TRBD2; v_gene: TRBV5-6
CDR3aa: CASSEREVNTEAFF; len: 14; d_gene: -; v_gene: TRBV6-1
CDR3aa: CASSLGGGQGKIPPYEQYF; len: 19; d_gene: -; v_gene: TRBV7-9
CDR3aa: CASSPEGQATNEKLFF; len: 16; d_gene: -; v_gene: TRBV9
CDR3aa: CASSPSNEKLFF; len: 12; d_gene: -; v_gene: TRBV9